The 30 T cell receptor beta chains in this list originate from one sample, sequenced in a study of tumor-infiltrating lymphocytes in primary liver carcinoma. Starting material of roughly 0.45 ug total RNA yielded TCR beta cDNA via a constant-region primer. It was through three nested multiplex PCR rounds of slightly modified ARM-PCR that TCR beta libraries arose. Researchers ran the first two PCR rounds for 10 cycles each with TRBV1-TRBV30 forward primers and a C-beta reverse primer. TCRdb itself ran the multiplex PCR reads through MiXCR, one entry per CDR3 protein. The table includes a few hundred thousand distinct CDR3 sequences, almost 60% detected once. Unsorted whole blood served as the source of blood RNA, and germline DNA was extracted as well. Sequenced: peripheral blood. These receptors all come from a young woman with primary liver carcinoma and hepatitis B virus infection.

The CDR3 here is CASSRRALHTDTQYF. The CDR3, as DNA: TGTGCCAGCTCTCGGAGGGCCCTCCACACAGATACGCAGTATTTT. The J gene is TRBJ2-3, the V gene TRBV11-2; a possible D gene is TRBD2 (6 bases). Germline CDR1 SGHAT, CDR2 FQNNGV. The CDR3 has 15 amino acids. Trimming stripped 8 bases from V and 2 bases from J, with 17 bases between.

The chain recombines TRBV30 with TRBJ2-3, with 8 bases lining up with TRBD1. CDR1 GTSNPN and CDR2 SVGIG come from the germline V gene (reference sequence). The junction had 2 bases not matched to a gene; V was cut back by 1 base and J by 2 bases. This CDR3 is built from 14 residues. In nucleotides, the CDR3 is TGTGCCTGGAGTGGCAGGGGGCCCACAGATACGCAGTATTTT. Translation gives CAWSGRGPTDTQYF.

Regarding this clonotype: Given a much more abundant clone one base away, this may be a read error. This sequence joins TRBV29-1 and TRBJ2-1, with 8 bases fitting TRBD2. Germline V gene lookup returns CDR1 SQVTM and CDR2 ANQGSEA. This CDR3 has 15 amino acids. The CDR3 reads CSVTRLAISYYEQFF. The CDR3 DNA is TGCAGCGTGACCCGACTAGCGATCTCCTACTATGAGCAGTTCTTC.

In this sample, this clonotype turned up many times. This sequence joins TRBV29-1 and TRBJ1-2; TRBD1 is a possible D gene (6 bases). V was cut by 4 bases and J by 2 bases, with 8 bases left in between. The CDR3 covers 12 residues. Germline-derived CDR1 and CDR2 are SQVTM and ANQGSEA. In DNA form, the CDR3 reads TGCAGCGTTGCCAGGGGCAACTATGGCTACACCTTC. Encoded protein: CSVARGNYGYTF.

This rearrangement joins TRBV5-1 to TRBJ2-2, with a possible D match to TRBD2 (6 bases). Trimming stripped 7 bases from V and 4 bases from J, with 14 bases between. The CDR3 extends over 14 amino acids. CDR1 and CDR2 from the germline V gene are SGHRS and YFSETQ. The CDR3 DNA follows: TGCGCCAGCGGCCCCCGGGAGAGCACCGGGGAGCTGTTTTTT. It is translated as CASGPRESTGELFF.

On this clonotype: This may arise from a read error, as a much more abundant clone is one base away. V usage is TRBV4-3 and J usage is TRBJ2-3, with D tentatively TRBD1 (5 bases). V lost 2 bases and J 4 bases, leaving 16 bases between the germline ends. CDR1 and CDR2 from the germline V gene are LGHNA and YSLEER. This CDR3 contains 16 residues. The CDR3 nucleotides read TGCGCCAGCAGCCAAATTCAGGTCAGGGCGCCAGATACGCAGTATTTT. It translates to CASSQIQVRAPDTQYF.

In regard to this clonotype: No conserved phenylalanine or tryptophan is present at the end of the CDR3, so a read error is the likely explanation. The chain links TRBV12-3 or TRBV12-4 to TRBJ1-6, with D maybe TRBD1 (5 bases). The V and J ends lost 3 bases and 4 bases respectively, with 10 bases between them. The CDR3 spans 15 residues. The CDR3 DNA reads TGTGCCAGCAGTTTGCAGGGAGCTTATAATTCACCCCTCCACTCT. Translated, it gives CASSLQGAYNSPLHS.

This clonotype was found a few times. V and J are TRBV7-8 and TRBJ2-5, with TRBD1 matching over 9 bases. Germline V gene sequence: CDR1 SGHVS, CDR2 FQNEAQ. The CDR3 loop spans 15 amino acids. V shed 4 bases, J shed 3 bases, and the junction held 6 bases outside the gene matches. CDR3 loop: CASSYRGTGKETQYF. In DNA, the CDR3 is TGTGCCAGCAGCTACCGCGGGACAGGGAAAGAGACCCAGTACTTC.

This clonotype was found a few times. The DNA of the CDR3 is TGTGCCAGCAGCCCCGGGCCTCGGATCACTGAAGCTTTCTTT. Its protein is CASSPGPRITEAFF. This chain joins TRBV14 and TRBJ1-1, with D unresolved. The CDR3 length is 14 residues. The germline V and J ends were trimmed by 4 bases and 4 bases, with 13 bases remaining between them. Germline V CDR1 and CDR2: SGHDN, FVKESK.

Concerning this clonotype itself: A read error may explain this, as a much larger clone is one base away. The chain is built from TRBV6-6 and TRBJ2-2; D perhaps matches TRBD1 (5 bases). The CDR3 spans 14 residues. Between the trimmed V and J ends, which lost 10 bases and 9 bases, there was a span of 21 bases. CDR1 MNHNY and CDR2 SVGAGI come from the germline V gene (reference sequence). DNA of the CDR3: TGTGCCACCACCCCTCTTGGTGGGGCCCGGGAGCTGTTTTTT. Encoded protein: CATTPLGGARELFF.

This clonotype has more than one count but fewer than ten. One end of the junction does not line up with germline, which may come from a read error. V and J are TRBV11-2 and TRBJ2-7; 11 bases are a match to TRBD2. Germline-derived CDR1 and CDR2 are SGHAT and FQNNGV. This CDR3 is 16 amino acids long. CDR3 sequence (DNA): TGTACCAGCAGCTCGCCGGGACTAGCGGTAAATTACGAGCAGTACTTC. Its translation is CTSSSPGLAVNYEQYF.

As to this clonotype: This sequence may be a read error, since a much larger clone differs from it by one base. This chain connects TRBV29-1 to TRBJ1-2; a weak D match, TRBD1 (6 bases). Germline CDR1 and CDR2: SQVTM and ANQGSEA. The CDR3 is 12 residues long. The CDR3 DNA sequence: TGCAGCGTCGCTACAGGGATGGGCGGCTACAACTTC. It is translated as CSVATGMGGYNF.

As regards this clonotype: The conserved phenylalanine or tryptophan is not found at the CDR3 terminus, so this likely reflects a read error. J is TRBJ2-1 and V is TRBV6-1, with D tentatively TRBD1 (6 bases). The CDR3 totals 14 residues. The ends were cut back, 1 base at V and 10 bases at J, with 14 bases in the middle. Germline V CDR1 and CDR2: MNHNS, SASEGT. CDR3: CASSEVSKGVEQFL. The DNA of the CDR3 is TGTGCCAGCAGTGAAGTAAGTAAGGGGGTCGAGCAGTTCCTC.

V and J are TRBV14 and TRBJ1-4; no clear D. Trimming pared 2 bases from V and 5 bases from J, leaving 18 bases between. The CDR3 runs 17 residues. Germline values: CDR1 SGHDN, CDR2 FVKESK. The CDR3 reads CASSQSRTLPWNEKLFF. CDR3 sequence (DNA): TGTGCCAGCAGCCAATCGCGTACCCTTCCCTGGAATGAAAAACTGTTTTTT.

This clonotype was detected ten times or more. J is TRBJ2-7 and V is TRBV6-5; TRBD2 might be the D (6 bases). Germline CDR1 and CDR2: MNHEY and SVGAGI. Between the trimmed V and J ends, which lost 4 bases and 1 base, there was a span of 8 bases. This CDR3 is built from 13 residues. The CDR3 region is CASSSSGSYEQYF. In DNA, the CDR3 is TGTGCCAGCAGTTCAAGCGGGTCCTACGAGCAGTACTTC.

There are a few counts of this clonotype. The chain has TRBV28 and TRBJ2-1; the match to TRBD1 covers 7 bases. Looked up from germline, CDR1 is MDHEN and CDR2 is SYDVKM. The CDR3 totals 16 residues. V lost 7 bases to trimming and J lost 0 bases; unmatched junction nucleotides: 9. The DNA for the CDR3 is TGTGCCAGCATCCGACAGGGCCCGAGCTCCTACAATGAGCAGTTCTTC. Translating it yields CASIRQGPSSYNEQFF.

For this clonotype: The junction shows a germline mismatch at one end, possibly a read error. V is TRBV7-9 and J is TRBJ2-3; 7 bases align to TRBD2. The germline gives CDR1 SEHNR, CDR2 FQNEAQ (reference sequence). The CDR3 runs to 13 residues. The DNA for the CDR3 is TGTGCCAACAGCTTGGGGGGGAGAGATACGCAGTATTTT. This codes for CANSLGGRDTQYF.

The V call is TRBV7-9, the J call TRBJ2-1; TRBD2 matches 9 bases. This CDR3 is 15 amino acids long. The V gene's germline CDR1 is SEHNR and CDR2 FQNEAQ (reference sequence). The junction had 6 bases not matched to a gene; V was cut back by 5 bases and J by 4 bases. DNA of the CDR3: TGTGCCAGCAGCCATAGCGGGGGACGATACAATGAGCAGTTCTTC. This sequence encodes CASSHSGGRYNEQFF.

V gene TRBV11-2 combines with J gene TRBJ2-1; possibly TRBD2 for D (6 bases). CDR3 size: 14 residues. Trimming removed 6 bases at V and 7 bases at J, with 16 bases between. Germline V gene sequence: CDR1 SGHAT, CDR2 FQNNGV. This chain's CDR3 is CASRGFPGRNEQFF. Here the CDR3 DNA reads TGTGCCAGCAGAGGCTTCCCTGGGAGGAATGAGCAGTTCTTC.

In the case of this clonotype: A much larger clonotype is one base distant, so this may be a read error. This rearrangement joins TRBV6-6 to TRBJ2-1, with TRBD1 matching over 7 bases. CDR3 length: 16 amino acids. The germline CDR1 and CDR2 sequences are MNHNY and SVGAGI (reference sequence). The CDR3 DNA is TGTACCAGCAGTTACAGGGGACAGAGGATCAGCAATGAGCAGTTCTTC. As protein: CTSSYRGQRISNEQFF.

As regards this clonotype: One base away lies a much larger clone, so this may be a sequencing read error. The J gene is TRBJ1-1, the V gene TRBV29-1, with D possibly matching TRBD1 (6 bases). The CDR3 covers 13 residues. The V gene lost 5 bases and the J gene lost 0 bases, with 10 bases spanning the gap. Germline assignment: CDR1 SQVTM and CDR2 ANQGSEA. CDR3 protein: CSVTTGVNTEAFF. The CDR3 DNA reads as TGCAGCGTTACGACAGGAGTGAACACTGAAGCTTTCTTT. Drawing the rest from reference TRBV29-1 and TRBJ1-1, the complete variable domain is SAVISQKPSRDICQRGTSLTIQCQVDSQVTMMFWYRQQPGQSLTLIATANQGSEATYESGFVIDKFPISRPNLTFSTLTVSNMSPEDSSIYLCSVTTGVNTEAFFGQGTRLTVV.

About this clonotype: This may stem from a read error, because a much larger clone lies one nucleotide away. The gene calls are TRBV7-8 and TRBJ2-1; D remains unclear. Germline CDR1 is SGHVS and CDR2 is FQNEAQ. This CDR3 comprises 12 residues. The V gene lost 1 base and the J gene lost 12 bases, with 10 bases spanning the gap. The DNA for the CDR3 is TGTGCCAGCAGCTTAGAACCTATTGGGCAGTTCTTC. Residues: CASSLEPIGQFF.

In the case of this clonotype: At one end the junction does not follow the germline gene, possibly because of a read error. The chain links TRBV11-2 to TRBJ2-7; D not resolved. The length of the CDR3 is 14 residues. Looked up from germline, CDR1 is SGHAT and CDR2 is FQNNGV. The CDR3 DNA follows: TGTGCCAGCGGCTTAGTGGGGTTTGTCTACGAGCAATACTTC. It is translated as CASGLVGFVYEQYF.

About this clonotype: Relative to the germline gene, one junction end is altered; a read error may explain this. The V call is TRBV7-8, the J call TRBJ2-1; 8 bases line up with TRBD2. The germline CDR1 and CDR2 sequences are SGHVS and FQNEAQ. The CDR3 length is 18 residues. The CDR3 coding sequence is TGTGCCAGGAGCTCAAACCAAGTCGTCGGACTAGCCGTGAATGAGCGGTTCTTC. Translation: CARSSNQVVGLAVNERFF.

Only a few counts were recorded for this clonotype. This chain connects TRBV6-2 or TRBV6-3 to TRBJ1-4; 7 bases map to TRBD1. Germline values: CDR1 MNHEY, CDR2 SVGEGT. The CDR3 extends over 15 amino acids. V gave up 2 bases and J gave up 8 bases; unmatched junction bases: 8. The DNA of the CDR3 is TGTGCCAGCAGTTACGGACAGGTGAAGAACGAAAAACTGTTTTTT. It yields the protein CASSYGQVKNEKLFF.

This clonotype was detected a few times. V and J are TRBV10-2 and TRBJ2-3; D call uncertain. The V end was cut by 6 bases, the J end by 1 base, with 5 bases between. The CDR3 runs 12 residues. Per the germline V gene, CDR1 is WSHSY and CDR2 is SAAADI. CDR3 protein: CASSSGTDTQYF. CDR3 in DNA: TGCGCCAGCAGCTCTGGCACAGATACGCAGTATTTT.

Concerning this clonotype itself: Just one base apart from a much larger clone, this may be a read error. CDR3 nucleotide sequence: TGTGCCAGCAGTGCTTGGATAGGGACCAGGGGTACGCAGTATTTT. It yields the protein CASSAWIGTRGTQYF. The V call is TRBV6-1, the J call TRBJ2-3; weak D call: TRBD1 (6 bases). Trimming removed 4 bases from V and 8 bases from J, with 19 bases in between. CDR1 MNHNS and CDR2 SASEGT come from the germline V gene. The CDR3 consists of 15 residues.

This clonotype appeared a few times. The V call is TRBV4-1, the J call TRBJ2-3; D uncertain. Per the germline V gene, CDR1 is MGHRA and CDR2 is YSYEKL. Trimming shortened V by 1 base and J by 5 bases, and 13 bases separated the two germline ends. The length of the CDR3 is 15 residues. The CDR3 is CASSQVDTIIDTQYF. The CDR3 DNA sequence: TGCGCCAGCAGCCAAGTTGACACGATCATAGATACGCAGTATTTT.

Note on this clonotype: A much larger clone lies a single base off, so this may be a read error. The J gene is TRBJ2-1, the V gene TRBV4-3; weak D call: TRBD1 (5 bases). The CDR3 runs to 11 residues. Per the germline V gene, CDR1 is LGHNA and CDR2 is YSLEER. The CDR3 DNA reads as TGCGCCTGCAGCCAAGGGGTTGAGCAGTTCTTC. This sequence encodes CACSQGVEQFF.

A note on this clonotype: A junction boundary mismatches the germline segment, possibly from a read error. V is TRBV12-5 and J is TRBJ2-1; D uncertain. Germline-derived CDR1 and CDR2 are LGHNT and FRNRAP. CDR3 size: 12 residues. CDR3 nucleotides: TGTGATAGTGGTTTAATCAACGGGCGGCAGTTCTTC. Translation gives CDSGLINGRQFF.